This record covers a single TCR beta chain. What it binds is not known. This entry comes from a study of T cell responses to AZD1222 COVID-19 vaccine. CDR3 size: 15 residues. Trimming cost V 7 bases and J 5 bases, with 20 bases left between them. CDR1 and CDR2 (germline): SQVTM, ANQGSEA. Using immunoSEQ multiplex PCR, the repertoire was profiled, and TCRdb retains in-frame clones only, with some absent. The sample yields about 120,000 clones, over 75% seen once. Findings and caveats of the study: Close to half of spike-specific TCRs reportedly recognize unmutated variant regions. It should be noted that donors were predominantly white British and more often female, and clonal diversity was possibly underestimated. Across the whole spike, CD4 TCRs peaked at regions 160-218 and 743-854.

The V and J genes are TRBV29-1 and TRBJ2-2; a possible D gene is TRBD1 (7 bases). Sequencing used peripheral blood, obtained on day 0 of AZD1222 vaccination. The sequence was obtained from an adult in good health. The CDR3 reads CSAYPGAGGTGELFF. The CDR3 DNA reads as TGCAGCGCCTATCCTGGGGCAGGGGGGACCGGGGAGCTGTTTTTT.